The clone carrying this T cell receptor beta chain was seen only once. The record originates from a study of blood T cell repertoires in COVID-19. Whole-study context: Italy, Spain and the United States were the sources of the convalescent and acute COVID-19 samples. Sample material is recorded as cDNA or gDNA derived from T cells, B-cell-depleted T cells, or PBMCs.

Under the authors' procedure: Researchers report that nucleated cell counts were estimated from reference gene primer amplification. TCRdb keeps only in-frame clones here, not all; method: immunoSEQ multiplex PCR. The V and J calls and clone size come from that table; D and trimming were worked out from the DNA. The table lists roughly 250,000 clones, roughly 83% of them singletons. Germline CDR1 and CDR2: LNHNV and YYDKDF (reference sequence). This CDR3 comprises 15 residues. V was cut by 1 base and J by 3 bases, with 12 bases left in between. The rearrangement joins TRBV15 to TRBJ1-2; the D gene is possibly TRBD1 (6 bases). The specimen was peripheral blood. The sequence came from an elderly woman with acute or convalescent COVID-19. The DNA for the CDR3 is TGTGCCACCAGCAGAGGGTCAGGGGATGACTATGGCTACACCTTC. Amino acids: CATSRGSGDDYGYTF. The entire variable domain, with the rest obtained from reference TRBV15 and TRBJ1-2, is as follows: DAMVIQNPRYQVTQFGKPVTLSCSQTLNHNVMYWYQQKSSQAPKLLFHYYDKDFNNEADTPDNFQSRRPNTSFCFLDIRSPGLGDTAMYLCATSRGSGDDYGYTFGSGTRLTVV.